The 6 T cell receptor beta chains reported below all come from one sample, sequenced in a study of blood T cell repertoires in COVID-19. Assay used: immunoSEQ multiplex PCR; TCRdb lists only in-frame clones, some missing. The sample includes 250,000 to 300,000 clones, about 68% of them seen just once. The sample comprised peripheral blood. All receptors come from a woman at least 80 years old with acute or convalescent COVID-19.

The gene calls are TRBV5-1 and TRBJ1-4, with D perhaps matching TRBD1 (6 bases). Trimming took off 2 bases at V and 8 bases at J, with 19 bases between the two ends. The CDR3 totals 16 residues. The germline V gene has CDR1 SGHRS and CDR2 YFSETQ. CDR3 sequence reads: CASSLNGQFSREKLFF. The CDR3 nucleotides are TGCGCCAGCAGCTTAAATGGACAGTTTAGCCGGGAAAAACTGTTTTTT.

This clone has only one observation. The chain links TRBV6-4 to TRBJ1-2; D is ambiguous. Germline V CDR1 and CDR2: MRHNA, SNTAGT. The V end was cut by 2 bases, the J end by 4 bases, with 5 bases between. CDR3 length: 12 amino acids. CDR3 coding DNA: TGTGCCAGCAGTGACGGCGGCTATGGCTACACCTTC. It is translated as CASSDGGYGYTF.

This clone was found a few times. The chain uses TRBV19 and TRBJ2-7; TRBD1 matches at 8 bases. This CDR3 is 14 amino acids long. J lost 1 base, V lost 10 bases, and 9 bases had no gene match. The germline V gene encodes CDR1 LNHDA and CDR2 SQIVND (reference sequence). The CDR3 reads CATPDREVSYEQYF. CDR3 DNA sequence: TGTGCCACCCCGGACAGGGAGGTTTCCTACGAGCAGTACTTC.

The CDR3 spells CASSLGEGSGTEAFF. The CDR3 DNA is TGTGCCAGCAGCTTAGGGGAGGGGAGTGGCACTGAAGCTTTCTTT. The V and J genes are TRBV7-9 and TRBJ1-1, with D perhaps matching TRBD1 (5 bases). The CDR3 is 15 amino acids. The germline gives CDR1 SEHNR, CDR2 FQNEAQ (reference sequence). Trimming took off 1 base at V and 4 bases at J, with 13 bases between the two ends.

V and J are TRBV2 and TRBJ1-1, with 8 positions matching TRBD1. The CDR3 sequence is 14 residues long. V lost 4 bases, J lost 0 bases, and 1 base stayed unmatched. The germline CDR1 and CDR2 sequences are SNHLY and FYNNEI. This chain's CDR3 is CASSGQGMNTEAFF. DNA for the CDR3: TGTGCCAGCAGTGGACAGGGGATGAACACTGAAGCTTTCTTT.

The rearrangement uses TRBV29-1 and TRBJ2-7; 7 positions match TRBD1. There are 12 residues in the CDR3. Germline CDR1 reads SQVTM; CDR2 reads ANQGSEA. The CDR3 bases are TGCAGCGTTGAAGATGCGGCGACAGGGCTGTGGGTC. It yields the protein CSVEDAATGLWV.